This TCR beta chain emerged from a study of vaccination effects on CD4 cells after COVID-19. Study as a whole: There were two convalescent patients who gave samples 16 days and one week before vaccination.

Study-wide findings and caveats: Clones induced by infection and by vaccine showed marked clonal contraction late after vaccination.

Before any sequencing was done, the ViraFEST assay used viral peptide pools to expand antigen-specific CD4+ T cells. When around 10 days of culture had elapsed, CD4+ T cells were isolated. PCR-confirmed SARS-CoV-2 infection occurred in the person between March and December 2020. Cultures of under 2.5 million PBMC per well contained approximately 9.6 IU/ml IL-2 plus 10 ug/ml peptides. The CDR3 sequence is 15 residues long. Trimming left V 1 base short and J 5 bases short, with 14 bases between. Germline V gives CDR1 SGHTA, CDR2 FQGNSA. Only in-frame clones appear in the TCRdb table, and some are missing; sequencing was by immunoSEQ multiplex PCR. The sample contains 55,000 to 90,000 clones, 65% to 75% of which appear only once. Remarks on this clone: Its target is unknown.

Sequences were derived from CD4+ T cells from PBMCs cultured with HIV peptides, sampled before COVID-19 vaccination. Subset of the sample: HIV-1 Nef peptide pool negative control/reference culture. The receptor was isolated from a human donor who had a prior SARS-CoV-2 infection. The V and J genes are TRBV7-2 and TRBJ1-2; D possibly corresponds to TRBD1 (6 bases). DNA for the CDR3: TGTGCCAGCAGCTTAGGGGGCGCAGGGGAGTATGGCTACACCTTC. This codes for CASSLGGAGEYGYTF.